A selection of T cell receptor beta chains follows, all from one sample in a study of T cells in Graves' hyperthyroidism and ophthalmopathy. TCRdb re-analysed the multiplex PCR reads in MiXCR, keeping a single row per CDR3 protein. The data show 480,000 or so distinct CDR3 sequences, about 46% seen once. The material sequenced was peripheral blood or thyroid tissue (not recorded which). These receptors were taken from an adult woman with Graves' disease, either hyperthyroidism or ophthalmopathy (not recorded which). The CDR3 runs from the conserved cysteine through the conserved F or W. D genes are given only for firm matches. Clone size is stated in some rows and not others, as once, few, many or a class when expanded.

>NA|NA|TRBV7-2|TRBJ2-2
CASSPIGGAENTGELFF
TGTGCCAGCAGTCCGATCGGGGGAGCGGAAAACACCGGGGAGCTGTTTTTT
>NA|NA|TRBV7-9|TRBJ2-6
CASSSLVSGANVLTF
TGTGCCAGCAGCTCCCTCGTCTCTGGGGCCAACGTCCTGACTTTC
>TRBD1|many|TRBV20-1|TRBJ1-4
CSARSTGGLEKLFF
TGCAGTGCTAGGTCGACAGGGGGTCTGGAAAAACTGTTTTTT
>TRBD2|NA|TRBV5-1|TRBJ2-5
CASSSDASGGETQYF
TGCGCCAGCAGCTCGGACGCTAGCGGGGGGGAGACCCAGTACTTC
>NA|few|TRBV7-6|TRBJ2-2
CASSLGGGAQNTGELFF
TGTGCCAGCAGCTTAGGCGGCGGGGCGCAGAACACCGGGGAGCTGTTTTTT
>NA|few|TRBV7-2|TRBJ1-5
CASSLDRFNQPQHF
TGTGCCAGCAGCCTCGACAGATTCAATCAGCCCCAGCATTTT
>NA|few|TRBV7-9|TRBJ1-2
CAVKGYTF
TGTGCCGTAAAGGGCTACACCTTC
>NA|many|TRBV12-3/TRBV12-4|TRBJ2-2
CASKLNTGELFF
TGTGCCAGCAAATTGAACACCGGGGAGCTGTTTTTT
>NA|few|TRBV20-1|TRBJ2-5
CSAQGAETQYF
TGCAGTGCTCAGGGAGCAGAGACCCAGTACTTC
>NA|NA|TRBV2|TRBJ1-4
CASSVGFSTNEKLFF
TGTGCCAGCAGTGTTGGGTTCTCAACTAATGAAAAACTGTTTTTT
>NA|NA|TRBV7-2|TRBJ1-5
CASRGGLAPFSNQPQHF
TGTGCCAGCAGGGGGGGGTTAGCACCCTTTAGCAATCAGCCCCAGCATTTT
>NA|many|TRBV7-9|TRBJ2-7
CASSFSSYEQYF
TGTGCCAGCAGCTTCAGCTCCTACGAGCAGTACTTC
>TRBD1|many|TRBV19|TRBJ2-6
CASGQGAISGANVLTF
TGTGCCAGTGGACAGGGGGCCATATCTGGGGCCAACGTCCTGACTTTC
>TRBD1|NA|TRBV28|TRBJ1-2
CASTDRTRNYGYTF
TGTGCCAGCACGGACAGGACGCGTAACTATGGCTACACCTTC
>NA|NA|TRBV20-1|TRBJ1-2
CSRGLYGYTF
TGCAGTCGGGGCCTCTATGGCTACACCTTC
>TRBD1|NA|TRBV10-3|TRBJ1-6
CAIGVRQGETPLHF
TGTGCCATCGGGGTAAGGCAGGGGGAGACACCCCTCCACTTT
>NA|many|TRBV7-6|TRBJ1-3
CASSLADGTGNTIYF
TGTGCCAGCAGCTTAGCGGACGGAACTGGAAACACCATATATTTT
>TRBD1|NA|TRBV7-9|TRBJ2-7
CASSRQGPSYEQYF
TGTGCCAGCAGTCGACAGGGACCTTCCTACGAGCAGTACTTC
>TRBD1|many|TRBV7-8|TRBJ1-5
CASSFGQANQPQHF
TGTGCCAGCAGCTTCGGACAGGCTAATCAGCCCCAGCATTTT
>TRBD1|few|TRBV5-1|TRBJ1-2
CASGSGTGDGYTF
TGCGCCAGCGGATCCGGGACAGGGGATGGCTACACCTTC
>NA|many|TRBV7-4|TRBJ1-5
CASSLARADRSGSQHF
TGTGCCAGCAGCTTAGCGAGGGCGGATCGCTCAGGGTCCCAGCATTTT
>TRBD1|many|TRBV20-1|TRBJ1-2
CSASSGGNGYTF
TGCAGTGCTAGTTCAGGGGGCAATGGCTACACCTTC
>NA|many|TRBV5-8|TRBJ1-5
CASSPLPGVSNQPQHF
TGTGCCAGCAGCCCGCTCCCGGGGGTGAGCAATCAGCCCCAGCATTTT
>TRBD1|NA|TRBV7-9|TRBJ1-3
CASSLYPLQGWSGNTIYF
TGTGCCAGCAGCTTATACCCTCTACAGGGGTGGTCTGGAAACACCATATATTTT
>NA|many|TRBV7-9|TRBJ1-2
CASSLTSDYYGYTF
TGTGCCAGCAGCTTAACCTCGGACTACTATGGCTACACCTTC
>NA|few|TRBV10-2|TRBJ1-2
CASRDSYGYTF
TGTGCCAGCCGGGATAGCTATGGCTACACCTTC
>TRBD2|NA|TRBV7-9|TRBJ2-7
CASSLSGRGGYEQYF
TGTGCCAGCAGCCTCAGCGGGAGAGGGGGATACGAGCAGTACTTC
>NA|many|TRBV29-1|TRBJ2-5
CSVEKGRETQYF
TGCAGCGTTGAAAAGGGCCGGGAGACCCAGTACTTC